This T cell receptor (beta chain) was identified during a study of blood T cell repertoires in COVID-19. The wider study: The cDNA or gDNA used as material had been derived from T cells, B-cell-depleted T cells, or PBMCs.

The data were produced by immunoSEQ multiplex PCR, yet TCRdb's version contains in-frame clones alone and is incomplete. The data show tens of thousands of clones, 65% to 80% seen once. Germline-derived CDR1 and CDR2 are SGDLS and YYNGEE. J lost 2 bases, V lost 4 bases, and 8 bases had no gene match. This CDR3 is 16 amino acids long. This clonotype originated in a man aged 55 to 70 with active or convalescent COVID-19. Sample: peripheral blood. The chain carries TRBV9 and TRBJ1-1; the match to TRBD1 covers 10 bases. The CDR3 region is CASSPGQGEANTEAFF. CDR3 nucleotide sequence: TGTGCCAGCAGCCCAGGACAGGGGGAGGCCAACACTGAAGCTTTCTTT.